The 6 T cell receptor beta chains listed next were all sequenced from one sample in a study of naive and memory T cell subsets. Regarding the study as a whole: A few larger clonotypes appeared in naive repertoires, especially CD8, possibly memory cells re-expressing CD45RA.

Both TRBC1 and TRBC2 were covered by a beta constant-region primer of two equimolar oligonucleotides. Nested alpha and beta constant-region primers with the SP2 primer drove four PCR rounds on ligated cDNA. TCRdb fed the UMI-ligation and nested PCR reads into MiXCR, producing one record per CDR3 protein. The sample includes 98,000 or so distinct CDR3 sequences, around 13% of them seen just once. The antigens for these receptors are not known. Sequenced: naive CD8+ T cells from blood. Receptor source: a human donor in good health.

The chain is built from TRBV29-1 and TRBJ2-1, with no clear D. From germline, CDR1 is SQVTM and CDR2 ANQGSEA. The germline V and J ends were trimmed by 6 bases and 0 bases, with 12 bases remaining between them. The CDR3 is made up of 14 amino acids. This chain's CDR3 is CSVGPTSSYNEQFF. The CDR3 DNA follows: TGCAGCGTCGGACCGACCAGCTCCTACAATGAGCAGTTCTTC.

In this sample, this clonotype turned up many times. The rearrangement uses TRBV12-3 or TRBV12-4 and TRBJ1-1; D gene unclear. Trimming took off 2 bases at V and 5 bases at J, with 6 bases between the two ends. CDR3 size: 12 residues. CDR3 sequence: CASSLSWTEAFF. In nucleotides, the CDR3 is TGTGCCAGCAGTTTAAGTTGGACTGAAGCTTTCTTT.

The CDR3, as DNA: TGTGCCGCTGCGGGGAACACTGAAGCTTTCTTT. As protein: CAAAGNTEAFF. This chain joins TRBV28 and TRBJ1-1; D unresolved. This CDR3 is built from 11 residues. From germline, CDR1 is MDHEN and CDR2 SYDVKM. With 11 bases removed from V and 1 base from J, the gap between germline ends came to 8 bases.

This clonotype came up a few times. The chain is built from TRBV2 and TRBJ1-1; D uncertain. The CDR3 loop spans 17 amino acids. The V gene lost 0 bases and the J gene lost 0 bases, with 14 bases spanning the gap. The germline gives CDR1 SNHLY, CDR2 FYNNEI. CDR3 nucleotides: TGTGCCAGCAGTGAAGCCGTTACACGGTCGGTGAACACTGAAGCTTTCTTT. It translates to CASSEAVTRSVNTEAFF.

The CDR3: CSVHREDYGYTF. The CDR3 bases are TGCAGCGTTCACAGGGAGGACTATGGCTACACCTTC. V is TRBV29-1 and J is TRBJ1-2; TRBD1 might be the D (6 bases). The CDR3 loop spans 12 amino acids. The germline V and J ends were trimmed by 5 bases and 3 bases, with 10 bases remaining between them. Looked up from germline, CDR1 is SQVTM and CDR2 is ANQGSEA.

This clonotype was counted a few times. This chain joins TRBV10-3 and TRBJ1-1, with D possibly matching TRBD1 (6 bases). The CDR3 has 14 amino acids. The germline V and J ends were trimmed by 10 bases and 4 bases, with 19 bases remaining between them. Germline lookup yields CDR1 ENHRY and CDR2 SYGVKD. CDR3 sequence reads: CATPGALFGTEAFF. CDR3 coding DNA: TGTGCCACCCCGGGGGCCCTATTCGGCACTGAAGCTTTCTTT.